A single TCR beta chain is shown here with its context. This clonotype was observed at least ten times. Its antigen remains undetermined. One base away there is no much larger clone; base qualities are not given. Starting from 400 ng RNA, TCR libraries were constructed with the Immunoverse kit using molecular barcoded adaptors that cover the alpha/delta and beta/gamma chains. TCR library preparation used the same RNA that went into transcriptome sequencing. An Illumina HiSeq 4000 with 2 x 150 cycles was used to sequence the TCR libraries. Per the source publication's procedure: With MiXCR, TCR reads were aligned to human V, D, J and C references and assembled into CDR3 clonotypes, with quality filtering and error correction included. The tcR package in R was used to analyze clonotype counts and gene usage diversity. For inspection of raw mapping reads, RNA-seq reads were mapped by STAR aligner version 2.5.3a onto GRCh37 of the human genome. To test the effect of sequencing depth on detected clonotypes, IR-seq fastq files were randomly downsampled using Seqtk 1.3. TCRdb's own reprocessing of the public reads used fastp at Q25 and MiXCR and kept productive beta chains. CDR3 protein duplicates are merged, each entry listing the most common genes and DNA. The V and J calls come from TCRdb's annotation, not from the publication. This sample lists about 39,000 distinct CDR3 sequences; 14% were detected once. The ten most abundant clones make up less than 9% of the sample.

The sample is drawn from a study of read filtering for tumor transcriptome and immune sequencing (dated by TCRdb to about 2020). The study in broad terms: The cohort consisted of about 17 male and approximately 15 female patients, with a mean age of about 70 years and an age range of about 47 to 90. Under revised international staging, eight or nine patients fell into R-ISS I, some 15 into R-ISS II and more than five into R-ISS III. One main goal was a read-filtering strategy for immune repertoire data, in particular deciding whether clonotypes backed by only one read should be removed. After DNase treatment, whole-transcriptome libraries were prepared using the TruSeq RNA Access Library Prep Kit. Per sample, about 4.05 to 10.27 million TCR-region mapped reads were obtained with IR-seq, compared with only about 80 to 1,400 with RNA-seq. Using the same bone marrow samples, the study compared TCR repertoires obtained by targeted immune repertoire sequencing with those obtained by bulk whole-transcriptome sequencing.

The paper's findings and limits, for the study overall: When single-read clonotypes were removed, the proportions of shared clonotypes in IR-seq and RNA-seq correlated more strongly. The sorted CD138-negative fraction was a mixed bone marrow immune population, not purified T cells. Single-read clonotypes made up around 82% of clonotypes but roughly 3.2% of total reads in IR-seq, and 70% to 75% of clonotypes and roughly 45% of reads in RNA-seq. Compared with RNA-seq, IR-seq captured clonotypes at much higher depth and more reliably, and a smaller IR-seq throughput was enough to identify most shared clonotypes.

Bone marrow was sampled from every patient at the time of active disease. Ficoll-Hypaque density gradient centrifugation was used to isolate bone marrow mononuclear cells. Myeloma plasma cells were removed and CD138-negative cells were collected by negative selection after labeling with CD138 magnetic microbeads on a MACS separator. Flow cytometry with CD138 antibodies on an Attune NxT was used to check how pure the isolated cells were. TRIzol reagent was used to extract total RNA, and a NanoDrop spectrophotometer was used to quantify the extracted RNA. Paired RNA-seq and IR-seq were performed on the CD138-negative bone marrow sample of each patient. The specimen was a population of CD138-negative cells sorted from bone marrow. The sample's cell subset or site, from its label and the paper: bone marrow mononuclear cells depleted of CD138+ plasma/myeloma cells by negative magnetic selection. The receptor was isolated from a donor over 35 with multiple myeloma.

CDR3 protein: CASSQTQWSPYNEQFF. The DNA sequence is as follows: TGTGCCAGCAGCCAAACACAGTGGTCCCCCTACAATGAGCAGTTCTTC. The V and J genes are TRBV11-2 and TRBJ2-1, with an unclear D gene assignment. CDR1 and CDR2 (SGHAT, FQNNGV) derive from the germline V gene. The CDR3 has 16 amino acids, counting the end cysteine and phenylalanine. The kept DNA is CDR3 alone, 48 bases in frame from the first base. V lost 5 bases and J lost 2 bases; the stretch between them is 16 bases long.